Reported below is one TCR beta chain. cDNA serving as the sequencing template came from extracted, reverse transcribed RNA. Only in-frame clones appear in the TCRdb table, and some are missing; sequencing was by immunoSEQ multiplex PCR. This sample has hundreds of thousands of clones, with 50% to 70% found just once. The data are from a study of CD8+ T cells in alopecia areata. The overall study: Twice daily, treated patients received 5 to 10 mg of oral tofacitinib. A 6-month off-drug phase came after tofacitinib, which had lasted 6 to 18 months.

This CDR3 is 15 amino acids long. Germline V gene sequence: CDR1 MNHNY, CDR2 SVGAGI (reference sequence). The ends lost 5 bases at V and 3 bases at J; junction bases unmatched: 6. This TCR was sampled from a human donor with alopecia areata. The rearrangement uses TRBV6-6 and TRBJ1-5; TRBD1 agrees at 8 bases. The sequencing here drew on CD4+ T cells sorted from blood, taken at week 0. CDR3: CASSDRGLYNQPQHF. The CDR3 nucleotides are TGTGCCAGCAGTGACAGGGGCCTTTACAATCAGCCCCAGCATTTT.